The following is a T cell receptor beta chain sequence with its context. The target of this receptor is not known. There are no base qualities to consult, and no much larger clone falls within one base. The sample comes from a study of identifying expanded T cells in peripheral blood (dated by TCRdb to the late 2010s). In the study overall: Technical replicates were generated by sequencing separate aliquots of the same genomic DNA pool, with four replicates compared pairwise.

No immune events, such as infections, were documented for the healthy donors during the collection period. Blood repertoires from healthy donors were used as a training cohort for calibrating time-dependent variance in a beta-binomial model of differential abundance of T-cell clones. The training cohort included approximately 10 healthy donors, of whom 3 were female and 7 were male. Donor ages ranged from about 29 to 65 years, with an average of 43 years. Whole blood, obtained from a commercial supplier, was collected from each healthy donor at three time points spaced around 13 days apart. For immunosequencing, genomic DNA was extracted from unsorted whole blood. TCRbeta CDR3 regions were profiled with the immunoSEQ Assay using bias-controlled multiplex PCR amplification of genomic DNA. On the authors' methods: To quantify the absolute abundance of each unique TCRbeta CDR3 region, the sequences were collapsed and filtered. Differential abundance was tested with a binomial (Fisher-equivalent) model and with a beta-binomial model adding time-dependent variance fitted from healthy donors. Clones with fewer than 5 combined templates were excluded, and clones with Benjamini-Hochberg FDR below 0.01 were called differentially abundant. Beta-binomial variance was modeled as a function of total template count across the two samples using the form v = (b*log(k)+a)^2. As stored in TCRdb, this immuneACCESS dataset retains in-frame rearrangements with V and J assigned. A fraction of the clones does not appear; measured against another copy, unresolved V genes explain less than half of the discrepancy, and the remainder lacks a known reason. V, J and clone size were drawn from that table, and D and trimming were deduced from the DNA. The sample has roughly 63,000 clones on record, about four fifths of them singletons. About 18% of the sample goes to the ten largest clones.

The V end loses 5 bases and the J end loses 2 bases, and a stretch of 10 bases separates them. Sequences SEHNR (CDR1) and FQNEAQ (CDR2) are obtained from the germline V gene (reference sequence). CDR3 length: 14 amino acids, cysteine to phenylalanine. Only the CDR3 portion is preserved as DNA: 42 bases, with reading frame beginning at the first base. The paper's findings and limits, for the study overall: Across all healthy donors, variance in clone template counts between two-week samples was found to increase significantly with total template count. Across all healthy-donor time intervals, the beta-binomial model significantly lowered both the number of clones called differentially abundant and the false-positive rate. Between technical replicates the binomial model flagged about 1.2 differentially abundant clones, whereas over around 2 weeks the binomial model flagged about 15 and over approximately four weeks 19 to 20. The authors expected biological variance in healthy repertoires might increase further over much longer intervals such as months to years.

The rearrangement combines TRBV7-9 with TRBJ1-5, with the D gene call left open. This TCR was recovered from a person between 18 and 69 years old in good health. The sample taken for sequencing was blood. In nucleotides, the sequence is TGTGCCAGCAGCCTGACTGGTGGCAATCAGCCCCAGCATTTT. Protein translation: CASSLTGGNQPQHF.